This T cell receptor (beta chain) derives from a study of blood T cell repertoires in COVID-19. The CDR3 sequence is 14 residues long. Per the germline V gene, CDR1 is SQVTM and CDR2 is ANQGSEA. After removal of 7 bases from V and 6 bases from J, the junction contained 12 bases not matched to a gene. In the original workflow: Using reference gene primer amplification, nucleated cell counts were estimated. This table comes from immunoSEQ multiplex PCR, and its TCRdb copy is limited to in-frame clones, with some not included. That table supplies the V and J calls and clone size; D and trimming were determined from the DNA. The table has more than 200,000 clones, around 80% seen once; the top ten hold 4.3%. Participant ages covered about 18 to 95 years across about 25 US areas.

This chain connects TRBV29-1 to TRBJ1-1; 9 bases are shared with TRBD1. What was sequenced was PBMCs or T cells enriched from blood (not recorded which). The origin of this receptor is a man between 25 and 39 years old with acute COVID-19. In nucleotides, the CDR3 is TGCAGCGGCTTCGGGACAGGGCTCGGCGCTGAAGCTTTCTTT. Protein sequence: CSGFGTGLGAEAFF. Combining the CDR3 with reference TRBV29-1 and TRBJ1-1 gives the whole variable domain SAVISQKPSRDICQRGTSLTIQCQVDSQVTMMFWYRQQPGQSLTLIATANQGSEATYESGFVIDKFPISRPNLTFSTLTVSNMSPEDSSIYLCSGFGTGLGAEAFFGQGTRLTVV.